The 4 T cell receptor beta chains given below trace back to one sample, sequenced in a study of Graves' ophthalmopathy and Graves' hyperthyroidism. RNA transcripts were the source from which TCR beta CDR3 regions were amplified. First-round RT-PCR with HTBI primers preceded a second-round multiplex PCR. TCRdb used MiXCR to reprocess the multiplex PCR reads, holding one entry per CDR3 protein. This sample has more than 1,000,000 distinct CDR3 sequences, with 35% to 40% found just once. Sequenced material: peripheral blood or thyroid tissue (not recorded which). All receptors come from an adult man with Graves' hyperthyroidism.

The chain carries TRBV5-6 and TRBJ2-7; 13 bases line up with TRBD2. Trimming at V came to 4 bases and at J to 3 bases, leaving 4 bases not matched to a gene. The CDR3 is 15 residues long. The germline V gene has CDR1 SGHDT and CDR2 YYEEEE. The CDR3 protein is CASSGTSGVFYEQYF. For the CDR3, the DNA is TGTGCCAGCAGCGGGACTAGCGGGGTTTTCTACGAGCAGTACTTC. Variable domain in full (rest from reference TRBV5-6 and TRBJ2-7): DAGVTQSPTHLIKTRGQQVTLRCSPKSGHDTVSWYQQALGQGPQFIFQYYEEEERQRGNFPDRFSGHQFPNYSSELNVNALLLGDSALYLCASSGTSGVFYEQYFGPGTRLTVT.

The chain carries TRBV19 and TRBJ1-6; D may be TRBD1 (5 bases). The CDR3 has 14 residues. The V end lost 9 bases, the J end lost 14 bases, and 23 bases lay between the germline ends. Germline CDR1 and CDR2: LNHDA and SQIVND (reference sequence). As DNA, the CDR3 is TGTGCCAGCACAACCGGGACGGAGAATTCGGCCCTCCACTTT. The encoded protein is CASTTGTENSALHF.

The rearrangement joins TRBV29-1 to TRBJ2-2; the match to TRBD1 covers 7 bases. The germline gives CDR1 SQVTM, CDR2 ANQGSEA. The trim removed 4 bases at V and 7 bases at J, leaving 12 bases unmatched. This CDR3 is 15 amino acids long. CDR3 sequence (DNA): TGCAGCGTTGTACGGGCCAGGGGGTCCGTCGGGGAGCTGTTTTTT. As protein: CSVVRARGSVGELFF.

The chain couples TRBV6-6 to TRBJ1-2, with 7 bases that match TRBD1. Germline V gene lookup returns CDR1 MNHNY and CDR2 SVGAGI (reference sequence). With 8 bases clipped from V and 5 bases from J, the junction kept 11 bases outside the gene matches. The CDR3 runs to 14 residues. The CDR3 bases are TGTGCCAGCCGCAAAACGGGGGACAGTTATGGCTACACCTTC. Amino acid sequence: CASRKTGDSYGYTF.